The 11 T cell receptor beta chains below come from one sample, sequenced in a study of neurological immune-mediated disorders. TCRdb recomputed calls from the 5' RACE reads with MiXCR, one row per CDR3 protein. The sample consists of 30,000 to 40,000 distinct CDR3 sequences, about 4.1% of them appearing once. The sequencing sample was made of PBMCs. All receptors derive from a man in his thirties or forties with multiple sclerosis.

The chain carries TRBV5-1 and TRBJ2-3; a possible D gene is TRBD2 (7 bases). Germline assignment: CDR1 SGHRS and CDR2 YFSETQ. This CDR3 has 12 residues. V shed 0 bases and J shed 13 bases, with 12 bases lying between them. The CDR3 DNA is TGCGCCAGCAGCTTGGAAACAGGGAGGGAGTATTTT. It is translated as CASSLETGREYF.

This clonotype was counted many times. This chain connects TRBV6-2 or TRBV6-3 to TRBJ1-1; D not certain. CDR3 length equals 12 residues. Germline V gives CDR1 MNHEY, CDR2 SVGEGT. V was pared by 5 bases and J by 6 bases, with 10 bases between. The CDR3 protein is CASSDRRPEAFF. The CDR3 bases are TGTGCCAGCAGTGATCGGCGCCCTGAAGCTTTCTTT.

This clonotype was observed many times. The CDR3 DNA follows: TGCGCCAGCAGCCGTCCGGGGGGGGTGGGTGAAAAACTGTTTTTT. It specifies CASSRPGGVGEKLFF. The genes are TRBV4-1 and TRBJ1-4; D might be TRBD1 (5 bases). Germline CDR1 reads MGHRA; CDR2 reads YSYEKL. This CDR3 has 15 residues. The germline V and J ends were trimmed by 4 bases and 7 bases, with 16 bases remaining between them.

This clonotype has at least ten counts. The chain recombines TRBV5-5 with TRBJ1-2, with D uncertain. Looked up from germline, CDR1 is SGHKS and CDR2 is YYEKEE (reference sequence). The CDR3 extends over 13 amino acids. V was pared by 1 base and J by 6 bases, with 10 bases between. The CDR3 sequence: CASSLFLSNGYTF. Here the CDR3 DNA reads TGTGCCAGCAGCTTGTTCCTGTCTAATGGCTACACCTTC.

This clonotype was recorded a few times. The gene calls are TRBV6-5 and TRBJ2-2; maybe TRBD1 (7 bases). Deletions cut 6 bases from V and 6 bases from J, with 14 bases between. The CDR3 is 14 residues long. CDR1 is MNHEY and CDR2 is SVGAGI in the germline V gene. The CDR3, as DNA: TGTGCCAGCAGGACAGACAGGGACTCCGGGGAGCTGTTTTTT. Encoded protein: CASRTDRDSGELFF.

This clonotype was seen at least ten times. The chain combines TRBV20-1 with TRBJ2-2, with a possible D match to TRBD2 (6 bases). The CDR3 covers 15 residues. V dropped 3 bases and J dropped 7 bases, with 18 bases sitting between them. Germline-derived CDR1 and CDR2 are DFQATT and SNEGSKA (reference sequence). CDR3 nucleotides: TGCAGTGCTAGCGCGTTGCGGGGCTCGCTCGGGGAGCTGTTTTTT. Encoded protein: CSASALRGSLGELFF.

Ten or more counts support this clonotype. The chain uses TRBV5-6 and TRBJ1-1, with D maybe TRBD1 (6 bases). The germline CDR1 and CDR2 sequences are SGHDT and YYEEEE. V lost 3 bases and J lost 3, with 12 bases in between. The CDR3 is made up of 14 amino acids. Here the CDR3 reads CASSWGEGDTEAFF. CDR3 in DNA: TGTGCCAGCAGCTGGGGCGAGGGGGACACTGAAGCTTTCTTT.

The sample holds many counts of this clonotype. For the CDR3, the DNA is TGCAGTGCTAGAGATTCGGAACAGTACACAGATACGCAGTATTTT. It codes for CSARDSEQYTDTQYF. The J gene is TRBJ2-3, the V gene TRBV20-1; D gene uncertain. CDR1 is DFQATT, CDR2 SNEGSKA, per germline (reference sequence). The CDR3 extends over 15 amino acids. V lost 0 bases and J 2 bases, leaving 12 bases between the germline ends.

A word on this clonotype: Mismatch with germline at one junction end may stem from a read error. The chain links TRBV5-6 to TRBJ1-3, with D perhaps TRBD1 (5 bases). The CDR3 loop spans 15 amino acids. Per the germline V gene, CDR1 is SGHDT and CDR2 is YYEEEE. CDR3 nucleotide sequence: TGTGCCAGCAGGCAAACAGGAAACTCTGGAAAAACCATATATTTT. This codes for CASRQTGNSGKTIYF. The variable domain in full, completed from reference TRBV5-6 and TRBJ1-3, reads DAGVTQSPTHLIKTRGQQVTLRCSPKSGHDTVSWYQQALGQGPQFIFQYYEEEERQRGNFPDRFSGHQFPNYSSELNVNALLLGDSALYLCASRQTGNSGKTIYFGEGSWLTVV.

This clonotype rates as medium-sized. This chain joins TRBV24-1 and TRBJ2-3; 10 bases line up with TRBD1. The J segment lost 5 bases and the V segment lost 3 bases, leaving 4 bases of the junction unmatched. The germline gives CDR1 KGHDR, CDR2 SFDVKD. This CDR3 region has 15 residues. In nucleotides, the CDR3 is TGTGCCACCAGTGATACCGGGACAGGGGAAGATACGCAGTATTTT. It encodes CATSDTGTGEDTQYF.

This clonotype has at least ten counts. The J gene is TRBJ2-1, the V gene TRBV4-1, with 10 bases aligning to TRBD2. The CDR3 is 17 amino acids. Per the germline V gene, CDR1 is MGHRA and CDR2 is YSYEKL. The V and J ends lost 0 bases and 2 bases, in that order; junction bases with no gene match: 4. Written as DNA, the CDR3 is TGCGCCAGCAGCCAAGATACTAGCGGGGTCGCCTACAATGAGCAGTTCTTC. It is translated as CASSQDTSGVAYNEQFF.